This is a list of T cell receptor beta chains from one sample in a study of siplizumab effects on memory and regulatory T cells. Only in-frame clones appear in the TCRdb table, and some are missing; sequencing was by immunoSEQ multiplex PCR. The sample shows 50,000 to 70,000 clones, about 96% of them seen only once. The sequenced sample was naive CD8+ T cells sorted from blood. The receptors were sampled from a human donor in good health. Each CDR3 is given without its conserved first and last residue. D genes are given only for firm matches. Part of the rows lack a size; the others show once, few, many or a class for expanded clones.

j_call d_call v_call clone_size cdr3_aa
TRBJ2-7 . TRBV1 . TSSQGTCWGQY
TRBJ2-4 . TRBV7-6 . ASSLDVGLAKNIQY
TRBJ1-6 TRBD1 TRBV19 . ASSMDRVNSPLH
TRBJ1-1 . TRBV7-3 . ASSLIGAGNTEAF
TRBJ2-7 . TRBV2 . ASTSGIKYEQY
TRBJ1-2 . TRBV7-9 . ASSHGSGVKYGYT
TRBJ2-7 . TRBV19 . ASTDSYEQY
TRBJ2-2 . TRBV19 . ASIKASTGELF
TRBJ2-7 TRBD1 TRBV19 . ASSLDRGAYEQY
TRBJ1-5 TRBD1 TRBV4-1 . ASGDRNQPQH
TRBJ2-2 . TRBV21-1 . ASSKGSTGELF
TRBJ1-1 TRBD1 TRBV11-3 . ASSPTGTVRTEAF
TRBJ2-7 . TRBV6-1 once ASSEIRVEQY
TRBJ2-5 . TRBV4-1 once ASSQTGLGGAIQETQY
TRBJ2-5 . TRBV7-6 . ASRRLPGQGKETQY
TRBJ1-6 TRBD1 TRBV5-4 . ASSTRDSGPFPLH
TRBJ2-7 TRBD1 TRBV4-3 . ASSQDRQGSYEQY
TRBJ1-2 . TRBV5-6 . ASSSGLDHGYT
TRBJ1-1 . TRBV14 . ASSQEMAVNTEAF
TRBJ2-7 TRBD2 TRBV10-1 . ASSDPSGGLYEQY
TRBJ2-7 TRBD1 TRBV29-1 . SVEGTGTYEQY
TRBJ1-6 . TRBV11-2 . ASSPSASSYNSPLH
TRBJ2-1 . TRBV7-9 . ASSSINEQF
TRBJ2-1 TRBD2 TRBV4-3 . ASSLRATSGGDNEQF
TRBJ2-5 TRBD2 TRBV7-9 . ASSLGPAGGQETQY
TRBJ1-3 TRBD1 TRBV13 . ASSTRQGGDTIY
TRBJ1-6 TRBD1 TRBV19 . ASSDRARGLYNSPLH
TRBJ2-4 . TRBV19 . ASSIGQSKAKNIQY
TRBJ2-7 TRBD1 TRBV5-1 . ASSYTGGDEQY
TRBJ1-3 . TRBV4-1 once ASSQDPGDSGNTIY
TRBJ2-1 . TRBV25-1 once ASSDYGEQF
TRBJ1-1 . TRBV5-4 . ASSDMVTDLNTEAF
TRBJ1-2 . TRBV4-2 . ASSQEGTDYGYT
TRBJ2-1 . TRBV4-3 . ASSQDTSFPYNEQF
TRBJ2-7 TRBD2 TRBV9 . ASSAGTSGPYEQY
. TRBD1 TRBV11-2 . ASSGWGDRDSYEQY
TRBJ2-1 TRBD2 TRBV6-6 . ASSLGGAPNEQF
TRBJ1-6 TRBD1 TRBV4-2 once ASSQARTGGAPLH
TRBJ1-5 . TRBV11-2 . ASSTSGGDQPQH
TRBJ1-2 . TRBV5-1 . ASGNEGYGYT
TRBJ2-3 . TRBV7-2 . ASSFEGQGDTQY
TRBJ2-5 . TRBV7-9 once ASSQKIQETQY
TRBJ1-2 . TRBV9 . ASSGTVYGYT
TRBJ1-6 . TRBV7-9 . ASSYGTESEPLH
TRBJ1-1 . TRBV7-6 . ASTFGAGLDTEAF
TRBJ2-3 TRBD1 TRBV27 . ASSSLGQGYPDTQY
TRBJ1-6 . TRBV27 once ASSGGLYNSPLH
TRBJ2-1 . TRBV19 . ASSIDSHNEQF
TRBJ1-1 . TRBV6-6 few ASSYSLNPEAF
TRBJ2-2 TRBD1 TRBV6-1 . ASSPGGLGELF
TRBJ1-1 TRBD1 TRBV4-1 . ASSQPGQGAEAF
TRBJ1-1 . TRBV19 . ASSIQQNTEAF
TRBJ2-1 . TRBV27 . ASSLRLGNEQF
TRBJ2-3 TRBD2 TRBV9 . ASSGGLAKTTDTQY
TRBJ2-7 . TRBV13 . ASGGSGASSYEQY
TRBJ2-1 . TRBV19 . ASSIMSGDSYNEQF
TRBJ2-5 TRBD1 TRBV30 . AWIEWGTGGVETQY
TRBJ1-5 . TRBV10-3 . AISGGTPEKDQPQH
TRBJ2-7 . TRBV9 . ASSPGTYEQY